These 21 T cell receptor beta chains were sequenced from one sample in a study of T cell clonality in common variable immunodeficiency. Sequenced by immunoSEQ multiplex PCR; TCRdb stores in-frame clones only, minus some. The record shows about 45,000 clones for this sample, with no singletons present. Sample: peripheral blood mononuclear cells. Every receptor here comes from a person aged 18 to 75 in good health.

This clone has ten or more counts. The read ends 3 residues early relative to the CDR3; the germline J gene fills the gap. This chain uses TRBV2 with TRBJ2-3; D may be TRBD2 (5 bases). Germline V CDR1 and CDR2: SNHLY, FYNNEI. V was shortened by 3 bases and J by 1 base, with 11 bases between the two germline ends. There are 15 residues in the CDR3. The CDR3 bases that were read are TGTGCCAGCAGTGATGCGAATAGCGGCACAGATACG. Its translation: CASSDANSGTDT. The full CDR3 protein is CASSDANSGTDTQYF.

This clone has ten or more counts. The read finishes 3 residues shy of the CDR3 end, and the germline J gene is used to complete it. This chain joins TRBV20-1 and TRBJ2-3, with 10 bases identical to TRBD2. This CDR3 spans 15 amino acids. In germline, CDR1 is DFQATT, CDR2 SNEGSKA (reference sequence). Trimming cost V 6 bases and J 1 base; bases outside gene matches: 7. The covered CDR3 bases are TGCAGTGCGAGACCGGGGACTAGCGGCACAGATACG. Amino acids: CSARPGTSGTDT. The whole CDR3 protein reads CSARPGTSGTDTQYF.

Many counts were recorded for this clone. The read halts 3 residues ahead of the CDR3 end, with the missing end drawn from the germline J gene. The V and J genes are TRBV30 and TRBJ1-6; 9 bases agree with TRBD1. The CDR3 runs 17 residues. The V and J ends lost 0 bases and 4 bases, in that order; junction bases with no gene match: 7. The germline V gene encodes CDR1 GTSNPN and CDR2 SVGIG (reference sequence). The CDR3 region is CAWSVRPGQGYNSPLHF. The sequenced part of the CDR3 DNA is TGTGCCTGGAGTGTACGACCGGGACAGGGTTATAATTCACCC.

This clone was found many times. The read stops 3 residues short of the end of the CDR3; the missing end is completed from the germline J gene. This chain joins TRBV5-1 and TRBJ1-1; the D gene is possibly TRBD1 (6 bases). V shed 2 bases and J shed 1 base, with 9 bases lying between them. This CDR3 is built from 14 residues. The germline CDR1 and CDR2 sequences are SGHRS and YFSETQ. CDR3 protein: CASSLGGENTEAFF. Incomplete CDR3 DNA: TGCGCCAGCAGCTTAGGGGGGGAGAACACTGAA.

At least ten counts were recorded for this clone. The CDR3 is cut off 3 residues early in the read; its end comes from the germline J gene. The J gene is TRBJ2-3, the V gene TRBV28; 14 nucleotides agree with TRBD2. In germline, CDR1 is MDHEN, CDR2 SYDVKM. The CDR3 length is 18 residues. V was pared by 8 bases and J by 2 bases, with 12 bases of the junction left unmatched. The DNA read from the CDR3 is TGTGCCAGCTCCCCGCGGACTAGCGGGGGGCCTACCACAGATACG. Protein: CASSPRTSGGPTTDT. The CDR3 as a whole reads CASSPRTSGGPTTDTQYF.

This clone was seen repeatedly, ten times or more. The read ends 3 residues before the CDR3 terminus; that terminus is restored from the germline J gene. The gene calls are TRBV13 and TRBJ2-7; D uncertain. The CDR3 is made up of 15 amino acids. Trimming removed 5 bases at V and 6 bases at J, with 20 bases between. Germline assignment: CDR1 PRHDT and CDR2 FYEKMQ (reference sequence). CDR3 amino acids: CASSPSPRSVVEQYF. The sequenced part of the CDR3 DNA is TGTGCCAGCAGCCCAAGTCCCAGATCCGTGGTCGAG.

This clone was observed at least ten times. The part of the CDR3 DNA that was read is TGTGCCAGCAGCGCCGACAGGAACACTGAA. This gives the protein CASSADRNTE. The whole CDR3 is CASSADRNTEAFF. The chain has TRBV7-2 and TRBJ1-1; perhaps TRBD1 as D (5 bases). The CDR3 extends 3 residues past the end of the read, so its final part is completed from the germline J gene. CDR3 length: 13 residues. Germline assignment: CDR1 SGHTA and CDR2 FQGNSA. Between the trimmed V and J ends, which lost 5 bases and 1 base, there was a span of 8 bases.

This clone was recorded at least ten times. The CDR3 end lies 3 residues beyond the end of the read and is filled in from the germline J gene. This chain links TRBV19 with TRBJ1-1; D not certain. This CDR3 comprises 12 residues. The germline CDR1 and CDR2 sequences are LNHDA and SQIVND (reference sequence). V gave up 5 bases and J gave up 4 bases, with 8 bases separating them. Partial CDR3 DNA: TGTGCCAGTAGTCCCGCGGTCACTGAA. Translation: CASSPAVTE. From start to end, the CDR3 is CASSPAVTEAFF.

This clone was seen ten or more times. The CDR3 end lies 3 residues beyond the end of the read and is filled in from the germline J gene. The V call is TRBV5-1, the J call TRBJ2-3; 7 bases align to TRBD2. The CDR3 runs 15 residues. With 10 bases clipped from V and 2 bases from J, the junction kept 13 bases outside the gene matches. CDR1 and CDR2 from the germline V gene are SGHRS and YFSETQ. The CDR3 is CASTGLAVSTDTQYF. The CDR3 DNA, read in part, is TGCGCCTCGACGGGTCTAGCGGTATCCACAGATACG. The variable domain in full, with the rest retrieved from reference TRBV5-1 and TRBJ2-3, is KAGVTQTPRYLIKTRGQQVTLSCSPISGHRSVSWYQQTPGQGLQFLFEYFSETQRNKGNFPGRFSGRQFSNSRSEMNVSTLELGDSALYLCASTGLAVSTDTQYFGPGTRLTVL.

Ten or more counts support this clone. The read terminates 3 residues before the CDR3 end, so the remaining end is supplied by the germline J gene. The V and J genes are TRBV19 and TRBJ1-6, with TRBD1 identical over 8 bases. The CDR3 spans 15 residues. Germline lookup yields CDR1 LNHDA and CDR2 SQIVND (reference sequence). The V and J ends lost 8 bases and 6 bases, in that order; junction bases with no gene match: 9. The sequenced CDR3 bases are TGTGCCAGTCGGGGAGGGGGACAGGCTAATTCACCC. The encoded protein is CASRGGGQANSP. The entire CDR3 protein is CASRGGGQANSPLHF. The complete variable domain, with remaining parts taken from reference TRBV19 and TRBJ1-6, reads DGGITQSPKYLFRKEGQNVTLSCEQNLNHDAMYWYRQDPGQGLRLIYYSQIVNDFQKGDIAEGYSVSREKKESFPLTVTSAQKNPTAFYLCASRGGGQANSPLHFGNGTRLTVT.

This clone was seen ten or more times. The CDR3 end is not reached by the read, which stops 3 residues before it; the germline J gene fills it in. This rearrangement joins TRBV20-1 to TRBJ2-5; D gene unclear. Germline V lookup: CDR1 DFQATT, CDR2 SNEGSKA (reference sequence). V lost 6 bases to trimming and J lost 2 bases, with 25 bases between them. The CDR3 has 17 residues. The sequenced CDR3 bases are TGCAGTGCCTCTCCCGTTCGCCTTACAGACGCACAAGAGACC. It yields the protein CSASPVRLTDAQET. The entire CDR3 reads CSASPVRLTDAQETQYF.

This clone was seen many times. The read falls 3 residues short of the CDR3 end, and the missing part is taken from the germline J gene. The rearrangement joins TRBV7-2 to TRBJ2-5, with D maybe TRBD1 (7 bases). The CDR3 has 15 amino acids. V lost 2 bases, J lost 2 bases, and 12 bases lay in between. CDR1 and CDR2 (germline): SGHTA, FQGNSA. The DNA read from the CDR3 is TGTGCCAGCAGCTTACAGGGGGGTATGCAAGAGACC. As protein: CASSLQGGMQET. The complete CDR3 sequence is CASSLQGGMQETQYF.

This clone appeared many times. The CDR3 extends 3 residues past the end of the read, so its final part is completed from the germline J gene. This same CDR3 is encoded by further DNA sequences in the sample. The chain links TRBV18 to TRBJ2-7; D may be TRBD1 (5 bases). With 3 bases removed from V and 0 bases from J, the gap between germline ends came to 6 bases. The CDR3 runs to 13 residues. In germline, CDR1 is KGHSH, CDR2 LQKENI. CDR3 protein: CASSPQGSYEQYF. The CDR3 bases that were read are TGTGCCAGCTCACCTCAGGGCTCCTACGAG. The full variable domain, with the rest looked up from reference TRBV18 and TRBJ2-7, is NAGVMQNPRHLVRRRGQEARLRCSPMKGHSHVYWYRQLPEEGLKFMVYLQKENIIDESGMPKERFSAEFPKEGPSILRIQQVVRGDSAAYFCASSPQGSYEQYFGPGTRLTVT.

This clone was observed many times. CDR3 bases read: TGTGCCAGCAGCAAATACGGGCAAGAGACC. Protein: CASSKYGQET. The whole CDR3 protein is CASSKYGQETQYF. The chain recombines TRBV7-9 with TRBJ2-5; the D is unclear. The CDR3 is cut off 3 residues early in the read; its end comes from the germline J gene. The V gene lost 5 bases and the J gene lost 2 bases, with 9 bases spanning the gap. The CDR3 totals 13 residues. Germline assignment: CDR1 SEHNR and CDR2 FQNEAQ (reference sequence).

Note on this clone: With the read ending 3 residues before the CDR3 end, the germline J gene is used to fill in that end. The chain recombines TRBV5-6 with TRBJ2-5; the D is unclear. Germline CDR1 reads SGHDT; CDR2 reads YYEEEE. The CDR3 is 15 amino acids. V lost 0 bases to trimming and J lost 1 base, with 10 bases between them. The part of the CDR3 DNA that was read is TGTGCCAGCAGCTTGGCAGGTCTGGCCCAAGAGACC. It yields the protein CASSLAGLAQET. The complete CDR3 sequence is CASSLAGLAQETQYF.

Many counts were recorded for this clone. The read terminates 3 residues ahead of where the CDR3 ends, so the germline J gene completes it. This rearrangement joins TRBV7-2 to TRBJ1-1; D is unclear. The CDR3 contains 13 residues. From germline, CDR1 is SGHTA and CDR2 FQGNSA. Incomplete CDR3 DNA: TGTGCCAGCAGCTTATATACCCAAACCGGG. Translated, it gives CASSLYTQTG. The entire CDR3 is CASSLYTQTGAFF.

This clone was found many times. The read ends 3 residues early relative to the CDR3; the germline J gene fills the gap. The chain has TRBV7-9 and TRBJ1-5, with 7 bases lining up with TRBD1. This CDR3 is 13 amino acids long. Losses at the gene ends were 5 bases for V and 6 bases for J; bases not matched to a gene: 4. Per germline, CDR1 SEHNR and CDR2 FQNEAQ (reference sequence). Incomplete CDR3 DNA: TGTGCCAGCAGCATCCCAGGGGGTCAGCCC. Its translation is CASSIPGGQP. The CDR3 as a whole reads CASSIPGGQPQHF. Complete variable domain (other parts from reference TRBV7-9 and TRBJ1-5): DTGVSQNPRHKITKRGQNVTFRCDPISEHNRLYWYRQTLGQGPEFLTYFQNEAQLEKSRLLSDRFSAERPKGSFSTLEIQRTEQGDSAMYLCASSIPGGQPQHFGDGTRLSIL.

There are many counts of this clone. The read falls 3 residues short of the CDR3 end, and the missing part is taken from the germline J gene. The chain combines TRBV7-3 with TRBJ1-5, with D hard to call. CDR3 size: 13 residues. The V gene's germline CDR1 is SGHTA and CDR2 FQGTGA. This CDR3 is CASRLPPEGPQHF. The sequenced CDR3 bases are TGTGCCAGCAGGTTACCGCCCGAGGGCCCC. Variable domain in full (rest from reference TRBV7-3 and TRBJ1-5): GAGVSQTPSNKVTEKGKYVELRCDPISGHTALYWYRQSLGQGPEFLIYFQGTGAADDSGLPNDRFFAVRPEGSVSTLKIQRTERGDSAVYLCASRLPPEGPQHFGDGTRLSIL.

This clone was recorded many times. One end of the junction varies from germline; a read error may be responsible. The CDR3 end lies 3 residues beyond the end of the read and is filled in from the germline J gene. The chain links TRBV4-2 to TRBJ1-4; no firm D call. CDR1 and CDR2 (germline): LGHNA, YNFKEQ. This CDR3 spans 14 amino acids. CDR3: CASSQGLLREKLFF. The DNA read from the CDR3 is TGCGCCAGCAGCCAAGGATTACTTCGGGAAAAA.

By frequency in the sample, this clone is large (0.1 to 1%). The read terminates 3 residues ahead of where the CDR3 ends, so the germline J gene completes it. This rearrangement joins TRBV14 to TRBJ1-1, with TRBD1 matching 8 bases. Germline V gene sequence: CDR1 SGHDN, CDR2 FVKESK. V shed 4 bases, J shed 1 base, and the junction held 8 bases outside the gene matches. This CDR3 has 16 residues. CDR3 amino acids: CASSPSDRGSNTEAFF. The DNA read from the CDR3 is TGTGCCAGCAGCCCCTCCGACAGGGGCTCGAACACTGAA.

This clone was observed at least ten times. The read finishes 3 residues shy of the CDR3 end, and the germline J gene is used to complete it. This chain connects TRBV5-1 to TRBJ2-7; TRBD1 matches 10 bases. CDR3 length: 16 residues. V was clipped by 4 bases and J by 2 bases; unmatched bases: 9. Germline CDR1 SGHRS, CDR2 YFSETQ. The CDR3 loop is CASSATGGISPYEQYF. Incomplete CDR3 DNA: TGCGCCAGCAGCGCGACAGGGGGCATTAGTCCCTACGAG.